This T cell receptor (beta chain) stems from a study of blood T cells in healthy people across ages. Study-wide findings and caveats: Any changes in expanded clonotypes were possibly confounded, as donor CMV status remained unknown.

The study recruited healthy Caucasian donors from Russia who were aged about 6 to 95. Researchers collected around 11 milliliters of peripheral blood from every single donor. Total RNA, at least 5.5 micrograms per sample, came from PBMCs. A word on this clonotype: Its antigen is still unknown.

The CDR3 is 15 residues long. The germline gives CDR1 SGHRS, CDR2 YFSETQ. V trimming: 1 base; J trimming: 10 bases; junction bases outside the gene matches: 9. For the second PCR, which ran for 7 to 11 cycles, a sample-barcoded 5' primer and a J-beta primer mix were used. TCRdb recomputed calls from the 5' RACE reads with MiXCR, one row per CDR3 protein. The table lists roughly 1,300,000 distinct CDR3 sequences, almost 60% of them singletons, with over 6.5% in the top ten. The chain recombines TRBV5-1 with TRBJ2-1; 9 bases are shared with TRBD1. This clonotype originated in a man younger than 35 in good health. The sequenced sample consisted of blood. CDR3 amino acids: CASSLWGQGSIEQFF. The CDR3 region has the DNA TGCGCCAGCAGCTTGTGGGGACAGGGTTCAATCGAGCAGTTCTTC.